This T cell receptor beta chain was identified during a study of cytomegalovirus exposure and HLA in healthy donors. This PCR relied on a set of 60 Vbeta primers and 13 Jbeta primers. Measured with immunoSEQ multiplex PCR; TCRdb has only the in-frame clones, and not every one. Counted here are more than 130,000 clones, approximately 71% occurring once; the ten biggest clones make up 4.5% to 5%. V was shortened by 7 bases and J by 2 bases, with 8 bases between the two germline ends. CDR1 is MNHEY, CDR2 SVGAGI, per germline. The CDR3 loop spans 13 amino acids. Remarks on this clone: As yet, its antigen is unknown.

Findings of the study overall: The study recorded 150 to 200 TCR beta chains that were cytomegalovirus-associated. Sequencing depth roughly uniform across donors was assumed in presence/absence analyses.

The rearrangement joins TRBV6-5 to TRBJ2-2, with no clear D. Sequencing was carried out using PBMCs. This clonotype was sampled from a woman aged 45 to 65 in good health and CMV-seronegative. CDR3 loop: CASIATNTGELFF. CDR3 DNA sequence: TGTGCCAGCATCGCAACAAACACCGGGGAGCTGTTTTTT.